This T cell receptor (beta chain) was sequenced for a study of blood T cell repertoires in COVID-19. Across the whole study: Whether acute or convalescent, the COVID-19 samples came from the United States, Italy and Spain. PBMCs, B-cell-depleted T cells, or T cells provided the cDNA or gDNA that made up the material.

As handled by the study authors: Cell counts per sample came from amplifying reference gene primers. Assay used: immunoSEQ multiplex PCR; TCRdb lists only in-frame clones, some missing. The V and J calls and clone size are taken from that table; D and trimming were inferred from the DNA. The data contain around 250,000 clones, about nine tenths of them seen just once; the ten biggest clones take up less than 0.95%. The CDR3 is 17 residues long. Unmatched junction bases numbered 10, after V lost 5 bases and J lost 1 base. In germline, CDR1 is SEHNR, CDR2 FQNEAQ (reference sequence). This sequence was found in a woman in her 40s who had recovered from COVID-19. This chain connects TRBV7-9 to TRBJ2-7; TRBD2 matches 11 bases. Material: peripheral blood. The CDR3 loop is CASSGRGGTSGSYEQYF. Here the CDR3 DNA reads TGTGCCAGCAGCGGTAGAGGGGGGACTAGCGGATCCTACGAGCAGTACTTC.